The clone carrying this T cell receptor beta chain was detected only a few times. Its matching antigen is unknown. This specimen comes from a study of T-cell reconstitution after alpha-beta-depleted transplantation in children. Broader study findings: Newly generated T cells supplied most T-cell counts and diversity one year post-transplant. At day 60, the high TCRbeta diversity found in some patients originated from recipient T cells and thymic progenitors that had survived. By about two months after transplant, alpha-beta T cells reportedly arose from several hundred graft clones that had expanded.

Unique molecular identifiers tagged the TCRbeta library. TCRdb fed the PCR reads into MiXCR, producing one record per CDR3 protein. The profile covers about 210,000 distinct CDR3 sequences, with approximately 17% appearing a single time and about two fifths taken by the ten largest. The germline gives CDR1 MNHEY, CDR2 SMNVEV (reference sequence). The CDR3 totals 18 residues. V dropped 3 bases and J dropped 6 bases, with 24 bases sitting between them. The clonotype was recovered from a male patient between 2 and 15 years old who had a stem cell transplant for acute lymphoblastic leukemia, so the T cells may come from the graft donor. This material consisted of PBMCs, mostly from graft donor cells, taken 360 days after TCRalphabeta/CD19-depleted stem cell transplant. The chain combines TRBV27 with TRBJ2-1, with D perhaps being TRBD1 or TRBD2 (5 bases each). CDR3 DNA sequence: TGTGCCAGCAGTTTTCGAACCCCCTTCGGGGCTTATATCAATGAGCAGTTCTTC. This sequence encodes CASSFRTPFGAYINEQFF.